One sample yielded the 22 T cell receptor beta chains listed below, sequenced in a study of blood T cell repertoires in COVID-19. TCRdb's copy holds only in-frame clones and misses some; the assay was immunoSEQ multiplex PCR. Here the sample spans approximately 75,000 clones, about 85% being singletons. Sequencing used peripheral blood. The receptor set was obtained from a man between 50 and 59 years old with COVID-19, enrolled during active disease.

This chain uses TRBV18 with TRBJ2-3; D gene uncertain. The V and J ends lost 0 bases and 0 bases respectively, with 16 bases between them. Germline V gives CDR1 KGHSH, CDR2 LQKENI. The CDR3 totals 18 residues. CDR3 coding DNA: TGTGCCAGCTCACCACCGGGCTTGCGAGCAGTCAGCACAGATACGCAGTATTTT. Its protein product is CASSPPGLRAVSTDTQYF.

The sample holds one count of this clone. The J gene is TRBJ2-6, the V gene TRBV9; D is unclear. The CDR3 is made up of 16 amino acids. Germline V gene sequence: CDR1 SGDLS, CDR2 YYNGEE. V dropped 0 bases and J dropped 4 bases, with 11 bases sitting between them. The CDR3 DNA sequence: TGTGCCAGCAGCGTAGATTCGTCCTCCGGGGCCAACGTCCTGACTTTC. The encoded protein is CASSVDSSSGANVLTF. Combining the CDR3 with reference TRBV9 and TRBJ2-6 gives the whole variable domain DSGVTQTPKHLITATGQRVTLRCSPRSGDLSVYWYQQSLDQGLQFLIQYYNGEERAKGNILERFSAQQFPDLHSELNLSSLELGDSALYFCASSVDSSSGANVLTFGAGSRLTVL.

The chain combines TRBV5-4 with TRBJ2-1; 10 bases are a match to TRBD2. The CDR3 totals 16 residues. Per the germline V gene, CDR1 is SGHNT and CDR2 is YYREEE (reference sequence). J was trimmed by 5 bases and V by 4 bases; bases with no gene match: 9. The CDR3 DNA is TGTGCCAGCAGCATCCGGCTAGCGGGAGTAAACAATGAGCAGTTCTTC. Protein: CASSIRLAGVNNEQFF.

The CDR3: CASGRQQETQYF. DNA of the CDR3: TGTGCCAGCGGGCGACAGCAAGAGACCCAGTACTTC. J is TRBJ2-5 and V is TRBV27; D may be TRBD1 (5 bases). This CDR3 spans 12 amino acids. The germline gives CDR1 MNHEY, CDR2 SMNVEV (reference sequence). Trimming stripped 8 bases from V and 2 bases from J, with 9 bases between.

V gene TRBV7-2 combines with J gene TRBJ2-3; 10 positions match TRBD2. The CDR3 covers 16 residues. V dropped 2 bases and J dropped 8; count of bases not matched to a gene: 10. Germline CDR1 reads SGHTA; CDR2 reads FQGNSA. DNA for the CDR3: TGTGCCAGCAGCTTAATGAGGACTAGCGGTACGGGTACGCAGTATTTT. This translates into CASSLMRTSGTGTQYF.

The chain is built from TRBV19 and TRBJ2-1; D gene uncertain. The germline CDR1 and CDR2 sequences are LNHDA and SQIVND (reference sequence). The CDR3 covers 17 residues. V was trimmed by 1 base and J by 8 bases, leaving 21 bases between them. DNA of the CDR3: TGTGCCAGTAGTATAGCTCCCAGGCCGGCCCGTAGTGATGAGCAGTTCTTC. It translates to CASSIAPRPARSDEQFF. Full variable domain (outside the CDR3, taken from reference TRBV19 and TRBJ2-1): DGGITQSPKYLFRKEGQNVTLSCEQNLNHDAMYWYRQDPGQGLRLIYYSQIVNDFQKGDIAEGYSVSREKKESFPLTVTSAQKNPTAFYLCASSIAPRPARSDEQFFGPGTRLTVL.

This chain joins TRBV6-5 and TRBJ1-2, with D perhaps TRBD1 (5 bases). The CDR3 sequence is 11 residues long. The germline V gene has CDR1 MNHEY and CDR2 SVGAGI. V shed 8 bases and J shed 5 bases, with 9 bases lying between them. CDR3 protein: CASFGGYGYTF. In nucleotides, the CDR3 is TGTGCCAGCTTTGGGGGGTATGGCTACACCTTC.

The V call is TRBV9, the J call TRBJ2-7; no clear D. The V end lost 0 bases, the J end lost 4 bases, and 11 bases lay between the germline ends. This CDR3 spans 14 amino acids. CDR1 and CDR2 (germline): SGDLS, YYNGEE. The DNA of the CDR3 is TGTGCCAGCAGCGTAGGCCACTCGAATTACGAGCAGTACTTC. This translates into CASSVGHSNYEQYF.

V usage is TRBV6-6 and J usage is TRBJ2-7, with 11 bases lining up with TRBD2. CDR1 and CDR2 from the germline V gene are MNHNY and SVGAGI (reference sequence). CDR3 length: 17 amino acids. After removal of 5 bases from V and 3 bases from J, the junction contained 12 bases not matched to a gene. The CDR3 is CASSQLAGVGLNYEQYF. As DNA, the CDR3 is TGTGCCAGCAGTCAACTAGCGGGAGTTGGTCTTAACTACGAGCAGTACTTC.

This rearrangement joins TRBV24-1 to TRBJ2-3; perhaps TRBD2 as D (5 bases). V was shortened by 4 bases and J by 6 bases, with 7 bases between the two germline ends. CDR3 length: 12 amino acids. Germline V CDR1 and CDR2: KGHDR, SFDVKD. CDR3 loop: CATSEGADTQYF. The CDR3 bases are TGTGCCACCAGTGAGGGAGCCGATACGCAGTATTTT.

CDR3: CASSLLDRLNTEAFF. CDR3 bases: TGTGCCAGCTCACTCTTGGACAGGTTGAACACTGAAGCTTTCTTT. The V and J genes are TRBV18 and TRBJ1-1; TRBD1 aligns across 7 bases. The ends lost 4 bases at V and 0 bases at J; junction bases unmatched: 5. The CDR3 runs 15 residues. Germline CDR1 reads KGHSH; CDR2 reads LQKENI.

V usage is TRBV10-1 and J usage is TRBJ1-1, with 7 bases matching TRBD1. This CDR3 has 16 amino acids. CDR1 WNHNN and CDR2 SYGVQD come from the germline V gene (reference sequence). V lost 0 bases and J lost 4; bases outside the gene matches: 8. The CDR3 bases are TGCGCCAGCAGTGAGTCCGTGGGGCCAGGGGGCACTGAAGCTTTCTTT. It yields the protein CASSESVGPGGTEAFF.

This chain joins TRBV6-6 and TRBJ2-7; 8 bases are shared with TRBD1. CDR3 size: 14 residues. The J segment lost 3 bases and the V segment lost 5 bases, leaving 6 bases of the junction unmatched. Germline V gene data show CDR1 as MNHNY and CDR2 as SVGAGI (reference sequence). The CDR3 region is CASSQTGADYEQYF. DNA of the CDR3: TGTGCCAGCAGTCAGACAGGGGCCGACTACGAGCAGTACTTC.

The V and J genes are TRBV6-4 and TRBJ2-3, with 13 nucleotides matching TRBD2. The CDR3 extends over 17 amino acids. Germline V gene data show CDR1 as MRHNA and CDR2 as SNTAGT. V dropped 6 bases and J dropped 1; count of bases not matched to a gene: 7. The CDR3 spells CASSRLAGGGGTDTQYF. CDR3 DNA: TGTGCCAGCAGCCGACTAGCGGGAGGAGGAGGCACAGATACGCAGTATTTT.

The CDR3 sequence is CAWSLGQARQETQYF. The CDR3 DNA reads TGTGCCTGGAGTTTAGGACAGGCGCGACAAGAGACCCAGTACTTC. The rearrangement links TRBV30 to TRBJ2-5; 7 bases line up with TRBD1. Germline trimming cut 2 bases from V and 2 bases from J; bases unmatched to any gene: 8. The CDR3 is 15 residues long. Germline values: CDR1 GTSNPN, CDR2 SVGIG (reference sequence).

The sample holds one count of this clone. This chain joins TRBV2 and TRBJ2-4, with 9 bases identical to TRBD2. The CDR3 is made up of 16 amino acids. In germline, CDR1 is SNHLY, CDR2 FYNNEI. V was pared by 9 bases and J by 7 bases, with 16 bases of the junction left unmatched. The CDR3 DNA follows: TGTGCCAGACAGCGGGAGGCGGACAGCTCCTCCAACATTCAGTACTTC. It codes for CARQREADSSSNIQYF.

The V gene is TRBV30, the J gene TRBJ2-7; D remains ambiguous. This CDR3 region has 12 residues. V was clipped by 0 bases and J by 6 bases, with 9 bases between them. Germline loops: CDR1 GTSNPN, CDR2 SVGIG (reference sequence). The CDR3 DNA sequence: TGTGCCTGGAGTGTACAACCCCCCGAGCAGTACTTC. As protein: CAWSVQPPEQYF.

The chain carries TRBV19 and TRBJ2-7; D might be TRBD1 (6 bases). Between the trimmed V and J ends, which lost 10 bases and 0 bases, there was a span of 10 bases. CDR1 is LNHDA, CDR2 SQIVND, per germline (reference sequence). The CDR3 runs to 12 residues. Here the CDR3 reads CATRTASYEQYF. DNA for the CDR3: TGTGCCACCCGGACAGCCTCCTACGAGCAGTACTTC. The variable domain in full, completed from reference TRBV19 and TRBJ2-7, reads DGGITQSPKYLFRKEGQNVTLSCEQNLNHDAMYWYRQDPGQGLRLIYYSQIVNDFQKGDIAEGYSVSREKKESFPLTVTSAQKNPTAFYLCATRTASYEQYFGPGTRLTVT.

This chain joins TRBV4-1 and TRBJ2-1, with 8 bases matching TRBD2. CDR1 is MGHRA, CDR2 YSYEKL, per germline. The CDR3 totals 15 residues. J was trimmed by 12 bases and V by 0 bases; bases with no gene match: 10. DNA of the CDR3: TGCGCCAGCAGCCAAGATGGAGTAGCGGGATATGGGCAGTTCTTC. As protein: CASSQDGVAGYGQFF.

For the CDR3, the DNA is TGTGCCAGCAGCTTCCGAAGGGGAAGGTATAATTCACCCCTCCACTTT. Translating gives CASSFRRGRYNSPLHF. This chain joins TRBV5-6 and TRBJ1-6, with a tentative D call TRBD1 (5 bases). V lost 2 bases and J lost 4, with 13 bases in between. The CDR3 has 16 residues. Germline CDR1 SGHDT, CDR2 YYEEEE.

The genes are TRBV6-5 and TRBJ1-6; no firm D call. CDR3 length equals 15 residues. The germline V gene encodes CDR1 MNHEY and CDR2 SVGAGI. V lost 7 bases, J lost 4 bases, and 14 bases lay in between. CDR3 region: CASTQLPPYNSPLHF. In nucleotides, the CDR3 is TGTGCCAGCACCCAACTACCCCCATATAATTCACCCCTCCACTTT.

This clone was counted once. The chain combines TRBV6-4 with TRBJ2-2, with 8 bases matching TRBD2. V lost 2 bases and J lost 4; bases outside the gene matches: 0. The germline V gene has CDR1 MRHNA and CDR2 SNTAGT. The CDR3 spans 14 residues. CDR3 sequence: CASSDGTSTGELFF. DNA of the CDR3: TGTGCCAGCAGTGACGGGACTAGCACCGGGGAGCTGTTTTTT.